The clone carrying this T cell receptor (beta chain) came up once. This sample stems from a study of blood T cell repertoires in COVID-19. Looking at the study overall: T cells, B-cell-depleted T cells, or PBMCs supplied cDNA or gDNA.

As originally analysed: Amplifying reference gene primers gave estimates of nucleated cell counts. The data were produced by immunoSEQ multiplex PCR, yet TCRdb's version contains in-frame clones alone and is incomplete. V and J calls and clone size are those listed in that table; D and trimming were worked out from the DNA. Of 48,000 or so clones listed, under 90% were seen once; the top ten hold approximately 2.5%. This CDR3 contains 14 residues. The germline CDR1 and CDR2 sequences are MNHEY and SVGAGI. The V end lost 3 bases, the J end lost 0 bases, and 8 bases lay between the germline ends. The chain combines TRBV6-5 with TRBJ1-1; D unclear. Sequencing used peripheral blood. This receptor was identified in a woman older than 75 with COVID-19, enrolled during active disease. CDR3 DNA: TGTGCCAGCAGTTATACGACAATGAACACTGAAGCTTTCTTT. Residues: CASSYTTMNTEAFF.